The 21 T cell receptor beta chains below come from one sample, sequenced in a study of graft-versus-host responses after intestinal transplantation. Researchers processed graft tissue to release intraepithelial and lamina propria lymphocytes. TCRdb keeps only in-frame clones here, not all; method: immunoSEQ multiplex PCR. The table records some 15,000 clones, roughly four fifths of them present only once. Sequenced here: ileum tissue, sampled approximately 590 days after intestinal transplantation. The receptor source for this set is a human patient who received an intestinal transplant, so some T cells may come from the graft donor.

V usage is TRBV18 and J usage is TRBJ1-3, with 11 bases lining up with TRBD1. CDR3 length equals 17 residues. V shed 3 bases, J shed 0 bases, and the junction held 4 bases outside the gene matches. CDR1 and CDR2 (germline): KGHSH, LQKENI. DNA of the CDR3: TGTGCCAGCTCACCTGGACAGGGGGCCCTCTCTGGAAACACCATATATTTT. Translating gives CASSPGQGALSGNTIYF.

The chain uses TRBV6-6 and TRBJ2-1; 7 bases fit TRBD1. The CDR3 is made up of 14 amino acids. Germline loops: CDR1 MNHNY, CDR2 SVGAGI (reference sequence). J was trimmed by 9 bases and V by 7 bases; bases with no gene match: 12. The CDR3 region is CASTLEGADSEQFF. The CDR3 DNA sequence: TGTGCCAGCACCCTAGAGGGGGCGGACAGTGAGCAGTTCTTC.

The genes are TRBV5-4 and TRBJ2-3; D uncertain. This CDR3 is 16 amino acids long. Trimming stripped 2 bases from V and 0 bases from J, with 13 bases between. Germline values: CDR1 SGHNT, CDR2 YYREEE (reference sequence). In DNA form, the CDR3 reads TGTGCCAGCAGCTTCCGCCTCCTGGGAAGCACAGATACGCAGTATTTT. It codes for CASSFRLLGSTDTQYF. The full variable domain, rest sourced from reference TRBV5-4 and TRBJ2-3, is ETGVTQSPTHLIKTRGQQVTLRCSSQSGHNTVSWYQQALGQGPQFIFQYYREEENGRGNFPPRFSGLQFPNYSSELNVNALELDDSALYLCASSFRLLGSTDTQYFGPGTRLTVL.

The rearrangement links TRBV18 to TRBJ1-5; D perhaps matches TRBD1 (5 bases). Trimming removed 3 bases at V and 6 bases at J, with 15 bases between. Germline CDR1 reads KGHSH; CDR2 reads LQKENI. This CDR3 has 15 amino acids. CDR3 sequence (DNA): TGTGCCAGCTCACCGGAGGGAACAAGGGGTCAGCCCCAGCATTTT. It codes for CASSPEGTRGQPQHF. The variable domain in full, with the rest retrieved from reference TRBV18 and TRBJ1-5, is NAGVMQNPRHLVRRRGQEARLRCSPMKGHSHVYWYRQLPEEGLKFMVYLQKENIIDESGMPKERFSAEFPKEGPSILRIQQVVRGDSAAYFCASSPEGTRGQPQHFGDGTRLSIL.

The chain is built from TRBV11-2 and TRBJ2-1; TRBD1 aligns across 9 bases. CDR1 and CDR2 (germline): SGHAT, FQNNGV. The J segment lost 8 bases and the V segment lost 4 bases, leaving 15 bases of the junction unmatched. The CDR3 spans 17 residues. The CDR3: CASSYRIPGQGTHEQFF. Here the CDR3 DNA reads TGTGCCAGCAGCTACAGAATACCGGGACAGGGTACGCATGAGCAGTTCTTC.

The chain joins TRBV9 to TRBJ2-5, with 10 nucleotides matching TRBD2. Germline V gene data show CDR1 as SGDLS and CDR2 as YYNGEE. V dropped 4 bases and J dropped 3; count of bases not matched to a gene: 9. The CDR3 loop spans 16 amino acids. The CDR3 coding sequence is TGTGCCAGCAGCCGGACTACTAGCGGGGTAGAAGAGACCCAGTACTTC. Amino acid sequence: CASSRTTSGVEETQYF.

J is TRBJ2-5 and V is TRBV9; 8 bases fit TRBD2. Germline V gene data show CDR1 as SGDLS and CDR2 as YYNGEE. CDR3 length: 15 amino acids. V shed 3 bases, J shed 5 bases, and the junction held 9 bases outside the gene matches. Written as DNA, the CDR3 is TGTGCCAGCAGCGACACCACGGGGGGGCTGGAGACCCAGTACTTC. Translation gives CASSDTTGGLETQYF. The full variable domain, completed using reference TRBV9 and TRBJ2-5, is DSGVTQTPKHLITATGQRVTLRCSPRSGDLSVYWYQQSLDQGLQFLIQYYNGEERAKGNILERFSAQQFPDLHSELNLSSLELGDSALYFCASSDTTGGLETQYFGPGTRLLVL.

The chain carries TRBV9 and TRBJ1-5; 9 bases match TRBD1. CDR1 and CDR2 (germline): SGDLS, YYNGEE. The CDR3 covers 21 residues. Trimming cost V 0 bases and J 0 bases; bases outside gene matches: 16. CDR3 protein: CASSVVPNRDRDSYSNQPQHF. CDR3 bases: TGTGCCAGCAGCGTAGTCCCAAACCGGGACAGGGACTCCTATAGCAATCAGCCCCAGCATTTT.

The CDR3, as DNA: TGTGCCAGCAGAAGGGGCGGCCTCAGCTCCTACGAGCAGTACTTC. It encodes CASRRGGLSSYEQYF. The V call is TRBV6-6, the J call TRBJ2-7; tentative D call: TRBD1 (5 bases). CDR3 length: 15 residues. Germline CDR1 MNHNY, CDR2 SVGAGI (reference sequence). The germline V and J ends were trimmed by 6 bases and 0 bases, with 15 bases remaining between them.

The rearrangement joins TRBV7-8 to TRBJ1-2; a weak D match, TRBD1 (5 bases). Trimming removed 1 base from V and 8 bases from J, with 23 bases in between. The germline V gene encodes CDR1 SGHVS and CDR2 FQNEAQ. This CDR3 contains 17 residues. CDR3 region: CASSLGVRGTTYEGYTF. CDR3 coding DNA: TGTGCCAGCAGCTTAGGGGTTCGGGGCACGACCTATGAAGGCTACACCTTC.

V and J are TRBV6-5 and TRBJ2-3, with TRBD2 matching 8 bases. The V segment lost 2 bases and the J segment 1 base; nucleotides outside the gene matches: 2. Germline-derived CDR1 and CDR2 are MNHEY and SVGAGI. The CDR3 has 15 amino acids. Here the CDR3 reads CASSYGSGGTDTQYF. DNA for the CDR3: TGTGCCAGCAGTTACGGTAGCGGGGGCACAGATACGCAGTATTTT.

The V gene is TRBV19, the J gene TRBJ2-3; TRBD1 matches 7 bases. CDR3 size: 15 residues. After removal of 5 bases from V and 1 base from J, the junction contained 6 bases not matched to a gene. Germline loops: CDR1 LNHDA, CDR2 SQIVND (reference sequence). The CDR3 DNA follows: TGTGCCAGTAGTCCCAGACAGGGAGGCACAGATACGCAGTATTTT. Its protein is CASSPRQGGTDTQYF. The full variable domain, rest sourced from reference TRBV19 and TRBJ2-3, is DGGITQSPKYLFRKEGQNVTLSCEQNLNHDAMYWYRQDPGQGLRLIYYSQIVNDFQKGDIAEGYSVSREKKESFPLTVTSAQKNPTAFYLCASSPRQGGTDTQYFGPGTRLTVL.

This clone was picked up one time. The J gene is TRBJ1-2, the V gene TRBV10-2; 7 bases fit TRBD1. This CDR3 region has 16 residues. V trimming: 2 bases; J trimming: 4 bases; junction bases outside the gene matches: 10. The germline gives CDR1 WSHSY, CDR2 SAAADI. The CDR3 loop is CASSETSGGDSYGYTF. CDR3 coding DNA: TGCGCCAGCAGTGAGACCTCAGGGGGTGATTCCTATGGCTACACCTTC.

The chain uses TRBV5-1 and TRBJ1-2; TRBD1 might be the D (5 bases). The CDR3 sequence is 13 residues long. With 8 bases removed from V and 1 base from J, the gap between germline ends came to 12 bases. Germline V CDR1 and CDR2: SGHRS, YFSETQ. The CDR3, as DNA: TGCGCCAGTCAGGGTCAGGTTAACTATGGCTACACCTTC. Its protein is CASQGQVNYGYTF.

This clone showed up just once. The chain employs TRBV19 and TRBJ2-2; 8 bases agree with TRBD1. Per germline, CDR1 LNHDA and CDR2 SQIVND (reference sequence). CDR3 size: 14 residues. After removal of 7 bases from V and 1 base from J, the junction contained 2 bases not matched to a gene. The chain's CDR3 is CASKGQVNTGELFF. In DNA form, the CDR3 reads TGTGCCAGTAAGGGACAGGTGAACACCGGGGAGCTGTTTTTT.

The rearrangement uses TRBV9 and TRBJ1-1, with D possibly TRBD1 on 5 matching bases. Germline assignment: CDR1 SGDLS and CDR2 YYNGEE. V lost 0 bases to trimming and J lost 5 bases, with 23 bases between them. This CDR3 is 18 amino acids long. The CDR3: CASSVAGPPLRSGTEAFF. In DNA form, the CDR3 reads TGTGCCAGCAGCGTAGCGGGACCCCCTCTCAGATCGGGAACTGAAGCTTTCTTT.

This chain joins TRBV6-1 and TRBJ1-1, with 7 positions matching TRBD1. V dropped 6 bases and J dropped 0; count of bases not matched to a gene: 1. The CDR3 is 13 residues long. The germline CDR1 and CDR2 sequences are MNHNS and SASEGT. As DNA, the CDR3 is TGTGCCAGCAGCGGACAGGTGAACACTGAAGCTTTCTTT. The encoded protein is CASSGQVNTEAFF.

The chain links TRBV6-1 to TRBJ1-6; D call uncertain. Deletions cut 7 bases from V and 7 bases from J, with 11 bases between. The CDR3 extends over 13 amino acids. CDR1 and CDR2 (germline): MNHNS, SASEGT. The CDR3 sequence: CASTSRRNSPLHF. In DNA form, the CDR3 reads TGTGCCAGCACCTCCCGCCGGAATTCACCCCTCCACTTT.

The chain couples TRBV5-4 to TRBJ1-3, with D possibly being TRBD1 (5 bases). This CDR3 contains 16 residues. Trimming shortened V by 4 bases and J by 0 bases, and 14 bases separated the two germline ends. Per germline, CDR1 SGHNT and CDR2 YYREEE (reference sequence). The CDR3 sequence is CASSAGTVLSGNTIYF. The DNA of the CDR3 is TGTGCCAGCAGCGCGGGGACGGTCCTCTCTGGAAACACCATATATTTT.

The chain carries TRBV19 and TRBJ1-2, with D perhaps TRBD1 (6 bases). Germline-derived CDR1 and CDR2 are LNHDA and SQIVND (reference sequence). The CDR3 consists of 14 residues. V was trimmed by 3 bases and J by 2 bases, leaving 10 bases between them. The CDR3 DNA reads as TGTGCCAGTAGTATGAGGACAGAGAACTATGGCTACACCTTC. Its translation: CASSMRTENYGYTF.

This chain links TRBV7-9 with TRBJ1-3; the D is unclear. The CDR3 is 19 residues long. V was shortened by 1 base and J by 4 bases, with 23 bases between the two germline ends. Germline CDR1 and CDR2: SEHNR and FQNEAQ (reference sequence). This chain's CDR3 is CASSLDPRAPTRSGNTIYF. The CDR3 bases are TGTGCCAGCAGCTTAGATCCCCGGGCCCCCACCCGTTCCGGAAACACCATATATTTT.